The 28 T cell receptor beta chains listed next were all sequenced from one sample in a study of blood T cells in healthy people across ages. Using a J-beta primer mix together with a sample-barcoded 5' primer, a second PCR was run for roughly 7 to 11 cycles. TCRdb redid the calling of the 5' RACE reads with MiXCR, one entry per CDR3 protein. In the table there are roughly 800,000 distinct CDR3 sequences, about 62% of which are singletons. The sequencing sample was made of blood. These receptors were collected from a man under 40 in good health.

CDR3 region: CSAAGEFDIQYF. In nucleotides, the CDR3 is TGCAGTGCTGCGGGGGAATTCGACATTCAGTACTTC. This chain uses TRBV20-1 with TRBJ2-7; 7 bases line up with TRBD2. The end of the DNA fits TRBJ2-4 better, so the J call may be wrong. CDR1 DFQATT and CDR2 SNEGSKA come from the germline V gene (reference sequence). The CDR3 loop spans 12 amino acids.

The rearrangement uses TRBV20-1 and TRBJ1-1; D gene uncertain. Trimming removed 1 base at V and 10 bases at J, with 22 bases between. The length of the CDR3 is 15 residues. CDR1 DFQATT and CDR2 SNEGSKA come from the germline V gene (reference sequence). This CDR3 reads CSARGGQAGPRVAFF. In DNA, the CDR3 is TGCAGTGCTAGAGGGGGTCAGGCGGGCCCACGGGTAGCTTTCTTT.

V usage is TRBV20-1 and J usage is TRBJ2-5, with 8 positions matching TRBD1. V was pared by 1 base and J by 2 bases, with 3 bases of the junction left unmatched. Germline CDR1 reads DFQATT; CDR2 reads SNEGSKA (reference sequence). This CDR3 comprises 14 residues. The CDR3 DNA is TGCAGTGCTAGAGTTTACAGGGGGCAAGAGACCCAGTACTTC. It specifies CSARVYRGQETQYF.

The rearrangement uses TRBV10-3 and TRBJ2-5; TRBD1 matches at 8 bases. Gene TRBJ2-4 matches the end of the DNA better, so the J call may be wrong. The V gene's germline CDR1 is ENHRY and CDR2 SYGVKD. This CDR3 has 15 residues. CDR3 sequence reads: CAISESGTGGNIQYF. The CDR3 DNA reads as TGTGCCATCAGTGAGTCTGGAACAGGGGGAAACATTCAGTACTTC.

V usage is TRBV27 and J usage is TRBJ2-7; maybe TRBD1 (6 bases). V was shortened by 1 base and J by 3 bases, with 16 bases between the two germline ends. The CDR3 consists of 16 residues. CDR1 MNHEY and CDR2 SMNVEV come from the germline V gene (reference sequence). The chain's CDR3 is CASSLWSAGVRYEQYF. Here the CDR3 DNA reads TGTGCCAGCAGTTTATGGAGCGCAGGGGTCCGCTACGAGCAGTACTTC.

Worth noting for this clonotype: At one boundary the junction diverges from the germline segment, which might be a read error. This sequence joins TRBV10-3 and TRBJ2-1; TRBD2 is a possible D gene (5 bases). Germline lookup yields CDR1 ENHRY and CDR2 SYGVKD. CDR3 length: 14 amino acids. CDR3 residues: CAVSEGDPYNEQFF. CDR3 sequence (DNA): TGTGCCGTCAGTGAGGGAGACCCTTACAATGAGCAGTTCTTC.

The V call is TRBV29-1, the J call TRBJ1-2; D remains unclear. V dropped 2 bases and J dropped 3 bases, with 13 bases sitting between them. The germline gives CDR1 SQVTM, CDR2 ANQGSEA. This CDR3 is 14 amino acids long. CDR3 residues: CSVERTENYYGYTF. The CDR3 DNA sequence: TGCAGCGTTGAAAGGACGGAGAACTACTATGGCTACACCTTC.

In this sample, this clonotype turned up a few times. The chain couples TRBV10-3 to TRBJ2-1, with TRBD2 identical over 8 bases. Germline V lookup: CDR1 ENHRY, CDR2 SYGVKD. The CDR3 covers 12 residues. CDR3 bases: TGTGCTAGCGGGAATTTATTTCATGAGCAGTTCTTC. Protein product: CASGNLFHEQFF.

The sample holds one count of this clonotype. The chain recombines TRBV7-9 with TRBJ2-7; the D gene is possibly TRBD1 (6 bases). Trimming pared 7 bases from V and 0 bases from J, leaving 10 bases between. Germline loops: CDR1 SEHNR, CDR2 FQNEAQ (reference sequence). The CDR3 has 13 amino acids. The CDR3 loop reads CASTDRNSYEQYF. The CDR3 DNA sequence: TGTGCCAGCACCGACAGGAACTCCTACGAGCAGTACTTC.

This clonotype was found a few times. This chain links TRBV4-3 with TRBJ1-2; D is unclear. Germline V gives CDR1 LGHNA, CDR2 YSLEER. The V and J ends lost 0 bases and 7 bases respectively, with 15 bases between them. The CDR3 length is 15 residues. CDR3 sequence (DNA): TGCGCCAGCAGCCAAGAATCTTCCACCTTAGTTGGCTACACCTTC. Protein sequence: CASSQESSTLVGYTF.

The rearrangement joins TRBV4-2 to TRBJ1-5; D is ambiguous. The V end was cut by 0 bases, the J end by 5 bases, with 8 bases between. Germline assignment: CDR1 LGHNA and CDR2 YNFKEQ. This CDR3 is 14 amino acids long. The CDR3 DNA reads TGTGCCAGCAGCCAAGATCCGGGAGATCAGCCCCAGCATTTT. It codes for CASSQDPGDQPQHF.

This clonotype appeared a few times. The chain is built from TRBV7-9 and TRBJ2-5; D is unresolved. V lost 5 bases and J 2 bases, leaving 12 bases between the germline ends. Germline CDR1 is SEHNR and CDR2 is FQNEAQ (reference sequence). This CDR3 spans 14 amino acids. The CDR3 reads CASSPAAPQETQYF. Written as DNA, the CDR3 is TGTGCCAGCAGCCCCGCAGCCCCTCAAGAGACCCAGTACTTC.

The chain combines TRBV10-1 with TRBJ2-3; TRBD1 is a possible D gene (5 bases). This CDR3 has 12 residues. The V and J ends lost 4 bases and 6 bases respectively, with 8 bases between them. Germline V lookup: CDR1 WNHNN, CDR2 SYGVQD (reference sequence). As DNA, the CDR3 is TGCGCCAGCAGTGCAGGGTCCGATACGCAGTATTTT. Residues: CASSAGSDTQYF.

The gene calls are TRBV6-5 and TRBJ1-4, with D possibly being TRBD1 (6 bases). Germline V gene lookup returns CDR1 MNHEY and CDR2 SVGAGI. The germline V and J ends were trimmed by 2 bases and 7 bases, with 14 bases remaining between them. The CDR3 length is 15 residues. This chain's CDR3 is CASSYRDRGGEKLFF. The CDR3 DNA reads TGTGCCAGCAGTTACCGCGACAGAGGGGGTGAAAAACTGTTTTTT.

Only a few counts were recorded for this clonotype. The chain uses TRBV12-3 or TRBV12-4 and TRBJ2-7; maybe TRBD2 (6 bases). This CDR3 is built from 13 residues. V gave up 5 bases and J gave up 6 bases, with 14 bases separating them. CDR3 DNA: TGTGCCAGCAGTCCCCGGCTGGAGGGCGAGCAGTACTTC. Amino acids: CASSPRLEGEQYF.

This clonotype has only one observation. The genes are TRBV12-3 or TRBV12-4 and TRBJ1-2, with D unclear. Trimming removed 2 bases from V and 4 bases from J, with 14 bases in between. The CDR3 is 15 amino acids. The CDR3 here is CASSLSVVWTYGYTF. Written as DNA, the CDR3 is TGTGCCAGCAGTTTAAGCGTGGTCTGGACCTATGGCTACACCTTC.

V gene TRBV29-1 combines with J gene TRBJ2-5; D is perhaps TRBD2 (6 bases). The CDR3 is 15 amino acids. Trimming pared 2 bases from V and 4 bases from J, leaving 17 bases between. Germline CDR1 is SQVTM and CDR2 is ANQGSEA. In nucleotides, the CDR3 is TGCAGCGTTGAACCCCGGACTAAAGAACGAGAGACCCAGTACTTC. Translating gives CSVEPRTKERETQYF. Full variable domain (rest looked up from reference TRBV29-1 and TRBJ2-5): SAVISQKPSRDICQRGTSLTIQCQVDSQVTMMFWYRQQPGQSLTLIATANQGSEATYESGFVIDKFPISRPNLTFSTLTVSNMSPEDSSIYLCSVEPRTKERETQYFGPGTRLLVL.

The V call is TRBV7-9, the J call TRBJ2-5; D not resolved. The J call may not be correct, given that the DNA end is closer to TRBJ2-7. Germline V gives CDR1 SEHNR, CDR2 FQNEAQ (reference sequence). The CDR3 length is 12 residues. CDR3 coding DNA: TGTGCCAGCAGCCCCGACAAGGGCGAGCAGTACTTC. This sequence encodes CASSPDKGEQYF.

This chain links TRBV6-2 or TRBV6-3 with TRBJ2-4; D may match TRBD1 or TRBD2 (5 bases each). The DNA matches TRBJ2-7 better at its end, which makes the J call doubtful. The germline gives CDR1 MNHEY, CDR2 SVGEGT. CDR3 size: 12 residues. CDR3 region: CASEGNSYEQYF. The CDR3 DNA sequence: TGTGCCAGCGAGGGGAACAGCTACGAGCAGTACTTC.

This clonotype was seen a handful of times. The rearrangement uses TRBV20-1 and TRBJ2-4, with 8 bases lining up with TRBD2. The end of the DNA is better explained by TRBJ2-7, so the J call may be wrong. Germline V gene sequence: CDR1 DFQATT, CDR2 SNEGSKA (reference sequence). The length of the CDR3 is 15 residues. CDR3 protein: CSAPPPISGRPEQYF. Written as DNA, the CDR3 is TGCAGTGCCCCACCCCCGATAAGCGGGAGACCCGAGCAGTACTTC.

V gene TRBV10-3 combines with J gene TRBJ2-5; TRBD1 aligns across 9 bases. CDR3 length equals 15 residues. V was pared by 0 bases and J by 2 bases, with 1 base of the junction left unmatched. CDR1 is ENHRY, CDR2 SYGVKD, per germline. In DNA form, the CDR3 reads TGTGCCATCAGTGAGTCCGGGACAGGGCAAGAGACCCAGTACTTC. The encoded protein is CAISESGTGQETQYF.

This chain links TRBV28 with TRBJ2-1; 8 positions match TRBD1. Germline V gene sequence: CDR1 MDHEN, CDR2 SYDVKM. The CDR3 is made up of 16 amino acids. V lost 5 bases to trimming and J lost 7 bases; unmatched junction nucleotides: 13. The CDR3 DNA follows: TGTGCCAGCAGTCCAGTTCGGAACAGGGGGAAGAATGAGCAGTTCTTC. Translated: CASSPVRNRGKNEQFF.

This clonotype was detected once. This chain connects TRBV30 to TRBJ2-5; TRBD1 matches 7 bases. The DNA matches TRBJ2-7 better at its end, which makes the J call doubtful. The CDR3 has 13 amino acids. Germline V CDR1 and CDR2: GTSNPN, SVGIG (reference sequence). The DNA for the CDR3 is TGTGCCTGGAGTGCCGGACAGGCGTACGAGCAGTACTTC. Amino acid sequence: CAWSAGQAYEQYF.

The gene calls are TRBV4-3 and TRBJ2-1; D remains unclear. Germline lookup yields CDR1 LGHNA and CDR2 YSLEER. Trimming cost V 0 bases and J 0 bases, with 6 bases left between them. This CDR3 comprises 15 residues. The DNA of the CDR3 is TGCGCCAGCAGCCAAGAGCCCCGCTCCTACAATGAGCAGTTCTTC. Protein: CASSQEPRSYNEQFF.

The rearrangement links TRBV7-8 to TRBJ2-4; D call uncertain. Trimming stripped 1 base from V and 0 bases from J, with 19 bases between. The CDR3 extends over 19 amino acids. The germline V gene encodes CDR1 SGHVS and CDR2 FQNEAQ. The CDR3, as DNA: TGTGCCAGCAGCTTAGGCCTACTAAGTGACGGGCTAGCCAAAAACATTCAGTACTTC. It yields the protein CASSLGLLSDGLAKNIQYF.

V usage is TRBV30 and J usage is TRBJ2-7; 7 nucleotides agree with TRBD1. After removal of 4 bases from V and 1 base from J, the junction contained 4 bases not matched to a gene. The CDR3 runs 13 residues. Germline lookup yields CDR1 GTSNPN and CDR2 SVGIG (reference sequence). The CDR3 nucleotides are TGTGCCTGGACCGGCAGGGGGTCCTACGAGCAGTACTTC. It is translated as CAWTGRGSYEQYF.

This clonotype was counted between two and nine times. The chain joins TRBV7-2 to TRBJ2-7; D may be TRBD1 (6 bases). Germline loops: CDR1 SGHTA, CDR2 FQGNSA. The CDR3 has 17 residues. The V gene lost 1 base and the J gene lost 3 bases, with 19 bases spanning the gap. This chain's CDR3 is CASSLVSGGRGGYEQYF. As DNA, the CDR3 is TGTGCCAGCAGCTTAGTTTCCGGTGGGAGAGGGGGCTACGAGCAGTACTTC. The variable domain in full, with the rest retrieved from reference TRBV7-2 and TRBJ2-7, is GAGVSQSPSNKVTEKGKDVELRCDPISGHTALYWYRQSLGQGLEFLIYFQGNSAPDKSGLPSDRFSAERTGGSVSTLTIQRTQQEDSAVYLCASSLVSGGRGGYEQYFGPGTRLTVT.

Of note for this clonotype: Being one base from a much bigger clone, this may be a read error. The chain's CDR3 is CASSHLTATNEKLFF. The CDR3 DNA reads as TGTGCCAGCAGCCACTTGACAGCAACTAATGAAAAACTGTTTTTT. The chain is built from TRBV7-9 and TRBJ1-4, with D perhaps matching TRBD1 (5 bases). V lost 5 bases and J 0 bases, leaving 10 bases between the germline ends. Germline V lookup: CDR1 SEHNR, CDR2 FQNEAQ (reference sequence). This CDR3 is built from 15 residues.